This TCR beta chain was documented in a study of OX40 agonist ivuxolimab in advanced cancers. Germline CDR1 reads MDHEN; CDR2 reads SYDVKM. There are 15 residues in the CDR3. The V segment lost 5 bases and the J segment 5 bases; nucleotides outside the gene matches: 8. Sequencing used immunoSEQ multiplex PCR; TCRdb keeps in-frame clones, though not all of them. The data hold 65,000 to 95,000 clones, with over 70% observed a single time. Broader study findings: CD8+ T cells were the subset that, on average, had more expanded clones than CD4+.

This clone was observed a few times. The antigen is undetermined. Material: CD4+ or CD8+ T cells sorted from blood, obtained in a trial of the OX40 agonist ivuxolimab. The source is an adult with an advanced solid tumor such as melanoma, head and neck, liver or kidney cancer. The genes are TRBV28 and TRBJ1-2; 10 bases are a match to TRBD1. CDR3 nucleotide sequence: TGTGCCAGCAGTGGGGGACAGGGGAAGTTTTATGGCTACACCTTC. Translated: CASSGGQGKFYGYTF.